One sample yielded the 27 T cell receptor beta chains listed below, sequenced in a study of T cell responses to AZD1222 COVID-19 vaccine. Assay used: immunoSEQ multiplex PCR; TCRdb lists only in-frame clones, some missing. The sample records 150,000 to 200,000 clones, approximately 90% being singletons. The starting material was peripheral blood, obtained on day 0 of AZD1222 vaccination. The receptors were sampled from an adult in good health.

CDR3 DNA sequence: TGTGCCAGCAGCTTAGATCGATTGGGGACTAGCGGGAGAATGGGCAATGAGCAGTTCTTC. Residues: CASSLDRLGTSGRMGNEQFF. The rearrangement joins TRBV11-3 to TRBJ2-1; TRBD2 aligns across 14 bases. The germline gives CDR1 SGHNT, CDR2 YENEEA. The CDR3 contains 20 residues. V lost 0 bases, J lost 6 bases, and 13 bases stayed unmatched. The full variable domain, with the rest looked up from reference TRBV11-3 and TRBJ2-1, is EAGVVQSPRYKIIEKKQPVAFWCNPISGHNTLYWYLQNLGQGPELLIRYENEEAVDDSQLPKDRFSAERLKGVDSTLKIQPAELGDSAVYLCASSLDRLGTSGRMGNEQFFGPGTRLTVL.

This sequence joins TRBV6-1 and TRBJ2-3; 10 bases fit TRBD2. This CDR3 comprises 16 residues. J gave up 2 bases and V 4 bases, and 6 bases lay outside the gene matches. Germline CDR1 and CDR2: MNHNS and SASEGT. In DNA, the CDR3 is TGTGCCAGCAGTGCCAGGACTAGCGGCTACACAGATACGCAGTATTTT. Translation: CASSARTSGYTDTQYF.

The rearrangement joins TRBV6-5 to TRBJ2-1; TRBD2 might be the D (6 bases). This CDR3 has 13 amino acids. Germline CDR1 MNHEY, CDR2 SVGAGI. Trimming took off 4 bases at V and 5 bases at J, with 9 bases between the two ends. The CDR3 spells CASSLTRDNEQFF. The CDR3 nucleotides read TGTGCCAGCAGTTTGACTAGGGACAATGAGCAGTTCTTC.

The chain links TRBV29-1 to TRBJ1-1; D unclear. This CDR3 region has 12 residues. The V end lost 0 bases, the J end lost 4 bases, and 6 bases lay between the germline ends. CDR1 is SQVTM, CDR2 ANQGSEA, per germline. The DNA for the CDR3 is TGCAGCGTTGAAGATCTCGGCACTGAAGCTTTCTTT. Translating it yields CSVEDLGTEAFF.

The CDR3 protein is CASSPGRLVTGELFF. The CDR3 nucleotides read TGCGCCAGCAGCCCAGGACGGCTAGTCACCGGGGAGCTGTTTTTT. The genes are TRBV5-1 and TRBJ2-2; D is unresolved. Germline assignment: CDR1 SGHRS and CDR2 YFSETQ. With 4 bases removed from V and 4 bases from J, the gap between germline ends came to 14 bases. The CDR3 has 15 residues.

The V gene is TRBV28, the J gene TRBJ1-1; D is possibly TRBD1 (6 bases). Germline V gene sequence: CDR1 MDHEN, CDR2 SYDVKM. V was pared by 6 bases and J by 5 bases, with 25 bases between. This CDR3 region has 17 residues. The chain's CDR3 is CASRDTGMWLPNTEAFF. DNA for the CDR3: TGTGCCAGCAGGGACACAGGGATGTGGCTCCCGAATACTGAAGCTTTCTTT.

On this clone itself: Other nucleotide sequences in the sample specify the same CDR3. The rearrangement joins TRBV19 to TRBJ1-1; possible D gene TRBD1, 6 bases. Germline V gives CDR1 LNHDA, CDR2 SQIVND (reference sequence). Trimming removed 1 base from V and 0 bases from J, with 12 bases in between. The CDR3 is made up of 16 amino acids. The CDR3 bases are TGTGCCAGTAGTATAGGAACAGGGACCATGAACACTGAAGCTTTCTTT. The encoded protein is CASSIGTGTMNTEAFF.

The V and J genes are TRBV27 and TRBJ2-3, with 8 bases lining up with TRBD2. The germline V gene has CDR1 MNHEY and CDR2 SMNVEV (reference sequence). J gave up 2 bases and V 6 bases, and 7 bases lay outside the gene matches. The CDR3 runs 15 residues. The CDR3 is CASSVIAGITDTQYF. The DNA of the CDR3 is TGTGCCAGCAGCGTGATAGCGGGGATCACAGATACGCAGTATTTT.

CDR3 region: CASSLIGGEQYF. The CDR3 nucleotides are TGTGCCAGCAGTTTAATCGGAGGGGAGCAGTACTTC. V usage is TRBV6-2 or TRBV6-3 and J usage is TRBJ2-7; a possible D gene is TRBD2 (6 bases). V was clipped by 4 bases and J by 7 bases, with 11 bases between them. The CDR3 runs 12 residues. Germline CDR1 is MNHEY and CDR2 is SVGEGT.

The chain joins TRBV7-8 to TRBJ1-4, with D perhaps TRBD1 (5 bases). The CDR3 runs to 16 residues. The V end was cut by 5 bases, the J end by 0 bases, with 13 bases between. Per germline, CDR1 SGHVS and CDR2 FQNEAQ. The CDR3 reads CASSQRQRATNEKLFF. DNA of the CDR3: TGTGCCAGCAGCCAGAGACAGCGGGCAACTAATGAAAAACTGTTTTTT. Supplemented by reference TRBV7-8 and TRBJ1-4, the full variable domain reads GAGVSQSPRYKVAKRGQDVALRCDPISGHVSLFWYQQALGQGPEFLTYFQNEAQLDKSGLPSDRFFAERPEGSVSTLKIQRTQQEDSAVYLCASSQRQRATNEKLFFGSGTQLSVL.

There are a few counts of this clone. The V and J genes are TRBV3-1 (or the pseudogene TRBV3-2) and TRBJ1-2; D is uncertain. The CDR3 consists of 14 residues. V was cut by 7 bases and J by 5 bases, with 17 bases left in between. Germline-derived CDR1 and CDR2 are LGHDT and YNNKEL (reference sequence). The CDR3 coding sequence is TGTGCCAGCAAATCCGCTCAAGCCCTTTATGGCTACACCTTC. Its translation is CASKSAQALYGYTF.

The sample holds many counts of this clone. The chain recombines TRBV6-2 or TRBV6-3 with TRBJ2-3, with 7 bases fitting TRBD2. Germline assignment: CDR1 MNHEY and CDR2 SVGEGT. J was trimmed by 2 bases and V by 2 bases; bases with no gene match: 1. The CDR3 totals 14 residues. This CDR3 is CASSYGRATDTQYF. In DNA form, the CDR3 reads TGTGCCAGCAGTTACGGGAGGGCCACAGATACGCAGTATTTT.

The gene calls are TRBV19 and TRBJ1-1, with D unresolved. The V gene lost 2 bases and the J gene lost 4 bases, with 14 bases spanning the gap. The CDR3 runs 15 residues. Germline CDR1 reads LNHDA; CDR2 reads SQIVND (reference sequence). CDR3 in amino acids: CASSIRAYKGTEAFF. CDR3 bases: TGTGCCAGTAGTATAAGGGCCTACAAAGGCACTGAAGCTTTCTTT.

The chain uses TRBV19 and TRBJ1-4; no definite D call. Germline values: CDR1 LNHDA, CDR2 SQIVND (reference sequence). The CDR3 sequence is 14 residues long. V was cut by 3 bases and J by 3 bases, with 8 bases left in between. The CDR3 reads CASSMIRANEKLFF. The CDR3 DNA is TGTGCCAGTAGTATGATTCGGGCTAATGAAAAACTGTTTTTT.

This clone has more than one count but fewer than ten. The chain carries TRBV15 and TRBJ2-1; the match to TRBD2 covers 12 bases. V was clipped by 1 base and J by 6 bases; unmatched bases: 1. Germline loops: CDR1 LNHNV, CDR2 YYDKDF (reference sequence). This CDR3 contains 15 residues. CDR3 sequence reads: CATSRASGGANEQFF. DNA for the CDR3: TGTGCCACCAGCAGAGCTAGCGGGGGGGCCAATGAGCAGTTCTTC.

The chain has TRBV5-4 and TRBJ1-2; 7 bases are shared with TRBD1. V shed 1 base and J 4 bases; nucleotides not matched to a gene: 4. This CDR3 region has 14 residues. Germline V lookup: CDR1 SGHNT, CDR2 YYREEE (reference sequence). For the CDR3, the DNA is TGTGCCAGCAGCTTGACAGGGGAGGTCTATGGCTACACCTTC. Translating gives CASSLTGEVYGYTF.

The chain has TRBV28 and TRBJ1-2; perhaps TRBD1 as D (5 bases). Trimming stripped 1 base from V and 4 bases from J, with 16 bases between. This CDR3 contains 16 residues. The germline V gene has CDR1 MDHEN and CDR2 SYDVKM. The CDR3 spells CASSLLMTRGVYGYTF. The CDR3 DNA is TGTGCCAGCAGTTTATTGATGACACGGGGGGTCTATGGCTACACCTTC.

The gene calls are TRBV27 and TRBJ2-2; the D gene is possibly TRBD1 (5 bases). This CDR3 region has 13 residues. Deletions cut 7 bases from V and 1 base from J, with 7 bases between. CDR1 is MNHEY, CDR2 SMNVEV, per germline (reference sequence). The CDR3 protein is CASNTGNTGELFF. The CDR3 DNA reads as TGTGCCAGCAACACAGGGAACACCGGGGAGCTGTTTTTT.

The chain is built from TRBV7-2 and TRBJ1-3, with D perhaps matching TRBD1 (6 bases). This CDR3 contains 16 residues. The germline CDR1 and CDR2 sequences are SGHTA and FQGNSA. V lost 0 bases to trimming and J lost 2 bases, with 11 bases between them. CDR3 bases: TGTGCCAGCAGCTTAGCCGCAGGGGTAACTGGAAACACCATATATTTT. Encoded protein: CASSLAAGVTGNTIYF.

The rearrangement uses TRBV25-1 and TRBJ1-1; 7 positions agree with TRBD1. This CDR3 has 14 amino acids. Looked up from germline, CDR1 is MGHDK and CDR2 is SYGVNS. V lost 5 bases and J lost 1; bases outside the gene matches: 4. CDR3 amino acids: CASSRQGGNTEAFF. The CDR3 nucleotides read TGTGCCAGCAGTCGCCAGGGGGGGAACACTGAAGCTTTCTTT.

The genes are TRBV3-1 (or the pseudogene TRBV3-2) and TRBJ1-1, with 7 bases identical to TRBD1. V lost 5 bases and J lost 11; bases outside the gene matches: 11. This CDR3 region has 13 residues. Germline-derived CDR1 and CDR2 are LGHDT and YNNKEL (reference sequence). The CDR3 reads CASSTRQGSGAFF. The CDR3 nucleotides are TGTGCCAGCAGCACCCGACAGGGATCGGGGGCTTTCTTT.

The chain uses TRBV5-1 and TRBJ1-2; D is undetermined. Trimming pared 2 bases from V and 1 base from J, leaving 6 bases between. This CDR3 contains 13 residues. Germline values: CDR1 SGHRS, CDR2 YFSETQ. CDR3 residues: CASSLADNYGYTF. In DNA form, the CDR3 reads TGCGCCAGCAGCTTAGCAGATAACTATGGCTACACCTTC.

This chain connects TRBV15 to TRBJ1-1; 8 bases map to TRBD1. This CDR3 is built from 14 residues. V lost 3 bases, J lost 6 bases, and 6 bases stayed unmatched. In germline, CDR1 is LNHNV, CDR2 YYDKDF (reference sequence). CDR3 loop: CATSSGTGLAEAFF. The CDR3, as DNA: TGTGCCACCAGCAGCGGGACAGGTTTAGCTGAAGCTTTCTTT.

A single count supports this clone. The chain employs TRBV29-1 and TRBJ2-1; D is ambiguous. V shed 8 bases and J shed 0 bases, with 11 bases lying between them. Germline CDR1 and CDR2: SQVTM and ANQGSEA. There are 13 residues in the CDR3. CDR3 sequence (DNA): TGCAGCATCAATCAGAACTCCTACAATGAGCAGTTCTTC. This gives the protein CSINQNSYNEQFF.

The chain links TRBV20-1 to TRBJ2-7; D might be TRBD1 or TRBD2, each matching 5 bases. Germline-derived CDR1 and CDR2 are DFQATT and SNEGSKA (reference sequence). V was pared by 6 bases and J by 5 bases, with 11 bases between. The CDR3 has 11 residues. The CDR3 spells CSAGVGNEQYF. The CDR3 nucleotides are TGCAGTGCGGGGGTAGGGAACGAGCAGTACTTC.

CDR3 in amino acids: CAWILPGGRNEQFF. The CDR3 nucleotides read TGTGCCTGGATCCTTCCGGGCGGGAGGAATGAGCAGTTCTTC. This chain links TRBV30 with TRBJ2-1, with 8 positions matching TRBD2. Germline CDR1 reads GTSNPN; CDR2 reads SVGIG (reference sequence). The CDR3 sequence is 14 residues long. J was trimmed by 7 bases and V by 4 bases; bases with no gene match: 9.

This sequence joins TRBV25-1 and TRBJ1-1; TRBD1 is a possible D gene (6 bases). The CDR3 length is 13 residues. Trimming cost V 6 bases and J 1 base, with 9 bases left between them. Germline CDR1 MGHDK, CDR2 SYGVNS. The CDR3 here is CASRQGWNTEAFF. As DNA, the CDR3 is TGTGCCAGCAGACAGGGCTGGAACACTGAAGCTTTCTTT.